The entry below describes one T cell receptor (beta chain). Its target is unknown. The data derive from a study of shared clonotypes between healthy human individuals. Germline V lookup: CDR1 SGHRS, CDR2 YFSETQ. This CDR3 comprises 15 residues. V was trimmed by 4 bases and J by 0 bases, leaving 11 bases between them. The method was immunoSEQ multiplex PCR; TCRdb's version includes in-frame clones alone and lacks a portion of them. This table holds 2 million to 3 million clones, 90% to 95% found once. The study enrolled healthy HIV-negative adults without recent acute infections or vaccinations as donors. From CD4+ cells came CD45RA+ naive and CD45RA-negative memory subsets. Study observations and caveats: Some clonotypes were shared by all four sorted-subset donors, while others were not shared. The non-shared ones had lower generation probabilities than the shared ones.

V is TRBV5-1 and J is TRBJ2-1; D is unclear. The sequence was obtained from a young man in good health. Sequencing was done on a sample of naive CD4+ T cells sorted from blood. Indicated subset: CD45RA+ positively selected. This CDR3 is CASSPKVSSYNEQFF. The CDR3 bases are TGCGCCAGCAGCCCTAAAGTAAGCTCCTACAATGAGCAGTTCTTC.